This T cell receptor (beta chain) stems from a study of cytomegalovirus exposure and HLA in healthy donors. General study points: In the roughly 120 validation repertoires, a later analysis found that first-cohort TCR clusters tended to co-occur. Investigators reported 150 to 200 TCR beta chains as tied to cytomegalovirus. The CMV antigen specificity of a few CMV-associated chains was confirmed through in vitro analysis. Most TCR sequences were rare, but some public TCRs occurred in many donors.

To note about this clone: Its antigen is unknown.

V dropped 6 bases and J dropped 1; count of bases not matched to a gene: 8. The CDR3 runs 15 residues. Germline V CDR1 and CDR2: MDHEN, SYDVKM. Some clones are missing from TCRdb's copy, which holds only in-frame ones; the method was immunoSEQ multiplex PCR. Seen here are 60,000 to 85,000 clones, around 94% observed once, and the top ten hold around 1.5%. The TCR was taken from a man between 18 and 29 years old in good health and CMV-seropositive. The sequenced sample was PBMCs. The chain has TRBV28 and TRBJ2-7; TRBD1 matches 8 bases. The CDR3 loop reads CASRYHGQGSYEQYF. The CDR3 region has the DNA TGTGCCAGCAGATACCATGGACAGGGTTCCTACGAGCAGTACTTC.